This T cell receptor beta chain stems from a study of somatic mutations in cytotoxic T cells in rheumatoid arthritis. Only in-frame clones appear in the TCRdb table, and some are missing; sequencing was by immunoSEQ multiplex PCR. The table shows over 3,000 clones, with 74% occurring only once. Germline values: CDR1 SGHRS, CDR2 YFSETQ. With 0 bases removed from V and 2 bases from J, the gap between germline ends came to 12 bases. The length of the CDR3 is 15 residues. The J gene is TRBJ2-7, the V gene TRBV5-1; no clear D. Sequencing was performed on CD8+ T cells sorted from blood. This sequence was found in an adult with rheumatoid arthritis. This CDR3 reads CASSLDPKIPYEQYF. The CDR3 DNA is TGCGCCAGCAGCTTGGATCCAAAAATCCCCTACGAGCAGTACTTC.